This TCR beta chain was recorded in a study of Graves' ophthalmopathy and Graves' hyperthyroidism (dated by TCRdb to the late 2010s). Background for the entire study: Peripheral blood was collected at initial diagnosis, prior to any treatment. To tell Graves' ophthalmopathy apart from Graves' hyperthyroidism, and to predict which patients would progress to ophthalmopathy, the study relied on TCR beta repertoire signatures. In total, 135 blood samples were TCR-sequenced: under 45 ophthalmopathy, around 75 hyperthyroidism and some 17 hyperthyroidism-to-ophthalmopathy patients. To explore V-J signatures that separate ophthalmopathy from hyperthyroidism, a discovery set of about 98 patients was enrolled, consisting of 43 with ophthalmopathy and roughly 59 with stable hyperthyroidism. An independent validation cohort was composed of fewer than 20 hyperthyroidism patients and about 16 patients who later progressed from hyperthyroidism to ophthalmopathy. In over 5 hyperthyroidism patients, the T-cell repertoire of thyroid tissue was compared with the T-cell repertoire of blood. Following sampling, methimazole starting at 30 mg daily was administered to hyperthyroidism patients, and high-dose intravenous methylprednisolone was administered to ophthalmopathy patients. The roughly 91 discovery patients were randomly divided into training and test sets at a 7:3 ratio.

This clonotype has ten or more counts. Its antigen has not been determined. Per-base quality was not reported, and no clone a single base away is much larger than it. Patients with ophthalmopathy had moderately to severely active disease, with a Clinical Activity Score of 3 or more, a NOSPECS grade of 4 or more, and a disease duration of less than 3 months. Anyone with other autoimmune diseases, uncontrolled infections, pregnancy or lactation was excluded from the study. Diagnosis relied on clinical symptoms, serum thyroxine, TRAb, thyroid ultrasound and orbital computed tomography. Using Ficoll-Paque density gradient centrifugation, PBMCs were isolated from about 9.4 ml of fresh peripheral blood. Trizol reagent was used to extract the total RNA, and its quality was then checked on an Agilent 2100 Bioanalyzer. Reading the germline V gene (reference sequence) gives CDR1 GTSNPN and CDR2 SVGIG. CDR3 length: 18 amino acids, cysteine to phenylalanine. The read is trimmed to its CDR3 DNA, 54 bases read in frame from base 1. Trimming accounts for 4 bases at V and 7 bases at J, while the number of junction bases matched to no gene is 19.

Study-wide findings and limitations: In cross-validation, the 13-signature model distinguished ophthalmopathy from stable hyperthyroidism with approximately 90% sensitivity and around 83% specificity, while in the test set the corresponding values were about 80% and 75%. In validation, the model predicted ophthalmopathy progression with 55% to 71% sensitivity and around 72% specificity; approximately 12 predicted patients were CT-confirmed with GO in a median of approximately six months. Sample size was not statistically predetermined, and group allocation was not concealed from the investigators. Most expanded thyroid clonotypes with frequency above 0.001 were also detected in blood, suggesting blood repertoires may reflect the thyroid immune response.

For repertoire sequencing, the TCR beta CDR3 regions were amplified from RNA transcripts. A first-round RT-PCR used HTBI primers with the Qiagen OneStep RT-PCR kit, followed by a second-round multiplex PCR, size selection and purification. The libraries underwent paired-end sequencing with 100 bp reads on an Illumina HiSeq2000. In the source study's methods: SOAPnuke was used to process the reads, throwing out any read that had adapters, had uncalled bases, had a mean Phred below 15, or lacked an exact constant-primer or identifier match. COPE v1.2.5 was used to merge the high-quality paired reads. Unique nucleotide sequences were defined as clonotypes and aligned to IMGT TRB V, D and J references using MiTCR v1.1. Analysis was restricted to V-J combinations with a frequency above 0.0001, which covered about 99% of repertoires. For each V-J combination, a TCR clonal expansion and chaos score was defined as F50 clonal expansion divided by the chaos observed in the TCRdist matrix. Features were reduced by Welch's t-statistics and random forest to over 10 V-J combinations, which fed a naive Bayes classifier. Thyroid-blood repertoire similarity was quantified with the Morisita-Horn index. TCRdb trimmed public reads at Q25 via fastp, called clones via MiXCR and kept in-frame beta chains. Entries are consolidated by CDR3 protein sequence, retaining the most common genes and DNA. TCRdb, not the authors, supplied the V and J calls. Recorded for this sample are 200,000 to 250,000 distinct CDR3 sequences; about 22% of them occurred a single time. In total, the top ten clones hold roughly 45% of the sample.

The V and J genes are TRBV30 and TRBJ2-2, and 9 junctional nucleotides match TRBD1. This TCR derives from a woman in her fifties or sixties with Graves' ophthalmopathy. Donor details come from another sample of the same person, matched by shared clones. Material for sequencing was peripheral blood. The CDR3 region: CAWTPGQGYLAFGGELFF. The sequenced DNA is TGTGCCTGGACTCCGGGACAGGGTTACCTTGCTTTCGGCGGGGAGCTGTTTTTT. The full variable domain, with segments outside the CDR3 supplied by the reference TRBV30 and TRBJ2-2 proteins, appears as SQTIHQWPATLVQPVGSPLSLECTVEGTSNPNLYWYRQAAGRGLQLLFYSVGIGQISSEVPQNLSASRPQDRQFILSSKKLLLSDSGFYLCAWTPGQGYLAFGGELFFGEGSRLTVL.